The clone carrying this T cell receptor beta chain was seen at least ten times. Its target is not known. This sample was taken from a study of regulatory T cells in long-lasting Graves disease. Overall study: The study enrolled newly diagnosed Graves' patients on antithyroid drugs under 3 months.

Sequencing libraries for TCR beta were prepared with iRepertoire HTBI primers and Arm-PCR of CDR3 regions. Each CDR3 protein gets one entry after TCRdb re-called the multiplex PCR reads with MiXCR. In the table there are about 320,000 distinct CDR3 sequences, 15% to 20% of which are singletons. Study findings and constraints: The TCR repertoire of persistent Graves' patients was less diverse than that of newly diagnosed ones.

Time point described: newly diagnosed GD, antithyroid drugs for less than 3 months. PBMCs provided the RNA from which the TCR library was made. This TCR derives from a female donor with Graves disease. The sample in question was peripheral blood mononuclear cells (PBMCs), obtained at new diagnosis, from a patient treated with antithyroid drugs.

The CDR3 loop reads CSAATWTDTQYF. The CDR3 DNA sequence: TGCAGTGCTGCTACCTGGACAGATACGCAGTATTTT. The chain has TRBV20-1 and TRBJ2-3; D is unresolved. This CDR3 has 12 residues. The V gene lost 5 bases and the J gene lost 3 bases, with 9 bases spanning the gap. In germline, CDR1 is DFQATT, CDR2 SNEGSKA (reference sequence).